Shown below are 17 T cell receptor beta chains from a single sample sequenced in a study of blood T cell repertoires in COVID-19. Method: immunoSEQ multiplex PCR; TCRdb's copy keeps in-frame clones and lacks some. The sample lists 70,000 to 95,000 clones, roughly nine tenths occurring once. Sample: peripheral blood. These receptors came from an elderly woman with active COVID-19.

The V gene is TRBV19, the J gene TRBJ2-1, with 8 nucleotides matching TRBD2. The CDR3 length is 12 residues. Germline V gene data show CDR1 as LNHDA and CDR2 as SQIVND (reference sequence). Germline trimming cut 10 bases from V and 12 bases from J; bases unmatched to any gene: 11. The CDR3 here is CATQNGGGRQFF. The DNA of the CDR3 is TGTGCCACCCAAAACGGGGGGGGGAGGCAGTTCTTC.

This clone was detected a few times. The CDR3 region has the DNA TGCAGCGTTGAATACGGGGAAGTAAGGAACTATGGCTACACCTTC. This translates into CSVEYGEVRNYGYTF. The genes are TRBV29-1 and TRBJ1-2; D gene ambiguous. The CDR3 loop spans 15 amino acids. Germline CDR1 is SQVTM and CDR2 is ANQGSEA. The ends were cut back, 2 bases at V and 2 bases at J, with 15 bases in the middle.

V and J are TRBV27 and TRBJ2-3; 7 bases agree with TRBD2. The CDR3 sequence is 14 residues long. Unmatched junction bases numbered 2, after V lost 0 bases and J lost 5 bases. CDR1 is MNHEY, CDR2 SMNVEV, per germline (reference sequence). The DNA of the CDR3 is TGTGCCAGCAGTTTATCAGCGGGGTTAGATACGCAGTATTTT. It is translated as CASSLSAGLDTQYF.

This clone was counted once. The chain recombines TRBV6-2 or TRBV6-3 with TRBJ1-2; possible D gene TRBD1, 6 bases. V was clipped by 5 bases and J by 5 bases, with 18 bases between them. The CDR3 loop spans 15 amino acids. The germline CDR1 and CDR2 sequences are MNHEY and SVGEGT. The CDR3 DNA sequence: TGTGCCAGCAGTCGCAGTGCCGGGACACTATATGGCTACACCTTC. It specifies CASSRSAGTLYGYTF.

This chain joins TRBV11-2 and TRBJ2-7, with D unclear. CDR3 length: 14 residues. Germline lookup yields CDR1 SGHAT and CDR2 FQNNGV. V shed 1 base and J shed 0 bases, with 7 bases lying between them. The CDR3 spells CASSLVSSSYEQYF. CDR3 coding DNA: TGTGCCAGCAGCTTAGTTTCGAGCTCCTACGAGCAGTACTTC.

The rearrangement links TRBV7-9 to TRBJ2-5, with 9 bases fitting TRBD2. The V gene's germline CDR1 is SEHNR and CDR2 FQNEAQ (reference sequence). The CDR3 is 15 residues long. J lost 5 bases, V lost 6 bases, and 10 bases had no gene match. The CDR3 coding sequence is TGTGCCAGCAGGAACTGGCGGGAGGGAGGTGAGACCCAGTACTTC. Amino acid sequence: CASRNWREGGETQYF.

V and J are TRBV4-2 and TRBJ1-2, with D possibly matching TRBD1 (5 bases). CDR3 length: 15 amino acids. Germline CDR1 reads LGHNA; CDR2 reads YNFKEQ. V was pared by 0 bases and J by 4 bases, with 12 bases between. CDR3 residues: CASSQDYRLSYGYTF. The DNA for the CDR3 is TGTGCCAGCAGCCAAGACTACAGGCTTTCCTATGGCTACACCTTC.

This chain connects TRBV6-5 to TRBJ2-3; 9 nucleotides agree with TRBD1. The trim removed 6 bases at V and 0 bases at J, leaving 4 bases unmatched. The length of the CDR3 is 15 residues. The germline V gene encodes CDR1 MNHEY and CDR2 SVGAGI. CDR3 bases: TGTGCCAGCAGGGACAGGGGCACCAGCACAGATACGCAGTATTTT. Translated: CASRDRGTSTDTQYF.

This clone was seen only a few times. The rearrangement links TRBV5-1 to TRBJ1-1; D possibly corresponds to TRBD1 (5 bases). From germline, CDR1 is SGHRS and CDR2 YFSETQ. CDR3 length: 15 amino acids. Trimming removed 4 bases at V and 0 bases at J, with 13 bases between. The CDR3 reads CASSALGAVNTEAFF. The DNA of the CDR3 is TGCGCCAGCAGCGCATTAGGGGCGGTGAACACTGAAGCTTTCTTT.

The chain employs TRBV4-3 and TRBJ1-1; D is ambiguous. V lost 1 base and J lost 3, with 9 bases in between. Germline V CDR1 and CDR2: LGHNA, YSLEER. CDR3 length equals 14 residues. The CDR3 sequence: CASSQARFDTEAFF. The CDR3 nucleotides read TGCGCCAGCAGCCAAGCACGGTTTGACACTGAAGCTTTCTTT.

The rearrangement uses TRBV14 and TRBJ2-2; 10 bases are shared with TRBD2. The CDR3 totals 15 residues. The V and J ends lost 4 bases and 6 bases, in that order; junction bases with no gene match: 5. Germline values: CDR1 SGHDN, CDR2 FVKESK. CDR3 residues: CASSPRLAGAGELFF. The CDR3 DNA reads TGTGCCAGCAGCCCCCGGCTAGCGGGAGCCGGGGAGCTGTTTTTT.

The rearrangement uses TRBV4-2 and TRBJ2-1, with D perhaps TRBD2 (5 bases). Trimming left V 0 bases short and J 7 bases short, with 19 bases between. Germline-derived CDR1 and CDR2 are LGHNA and YNFKEQ. CDR3 size: 17 residues. CDR3 nucleotide sequence: TGTGCCAGCAGCCAAGATCTGGTAGAGAGGGCACAGAATGAGCAGTTCTTC. It codes for CASSQDLVERAQNEQFF.

The J gene is TRBJ2-7, the V gene TRBV7-2; unclear D gene. The CDR3 is 14 amino acids. V lost 7 bases and J lost 3, with 16 bases in between. Germline loops: CDR1 SGHTA, CDR2 FQGNSA. The CDR3 spells CASTPRSAFYEQYF. DNA for the CDR3: TGTGCCAGCACCCCCCGCAGCGCTTTCTACGAGCAGTACTTC.

The gene calls are TRBV10-3 and TRBJ1-5, with D possibly being TRBD1 (5 bases). Per germline, CDR1 ENHRY and CDR2 SYGVKD. The length of the CDR3 is 13 residues. V lost 9 bases, J lost 4 bases, and 13 bases lay in between. The CDR3 DNA follows: TGTGCCATTGGGCAGGGCCCAAATCAGCCCCAGCATTTT. It is translated as CAIGQGPNQPQHF.

Concerning this clone itself: The sample has other DNA sequences that encode this CDR3 too. The chain links TRBV5-1 to TRBJ2-7; 9 nucleotides match TRBD1. This CDR3 contains 17 residues. Germline CDR1 and CDR2: SGHRS and YFSETQ. V dropped 3 bases and J dropped 4; count of bases not matched to a gene: 14. The DNA of the CDR3 is TGCGCCAGCAGCTACGAAATCCCGGGACAGGGTAGATACGAGCAGTACTTC. This sequence encodes CASSYEIPGQGRYEQYF.

V gene TRBV5-1 combines with J gene TRBJ1-2; D gene uncertain. The V end was cut by 1 base, the J end by 6 bases, with 10 bases between. Germline assignment: CDR1 SGHRS and CDR2 YFSETQ. The CDR3 has 13 residues. CDR3 region: CASSLTASDGYTF. In nucleotides, the CDR3 is TGCGCCAGCAGCTTGACAGCATCAGATGGCTACACCTTC.

The chain joins TRBV9 to TRBJ2-3, with 7 bases matching TRBD2. Per germline, CDR1 SGDLS and CDR2 YYNGEE. The trim removed 4 bases at V and 7 bases at J, leaving 12 bases unmatched. The CDR3 is 15 residues long. The CDR3 nucleotides read TGTGCCAGCAGCCCCTGGGAGGGGCCGTCGTATACGCAGTATTTT. Its translation is CASSPWEGPSYTQYF. Looking up the rest from reference TRBV9 and TRBJ2-3 gives the full variable domain: DSGVTQTPKHLITATGQRVTLRCSPRSGDLSVYWYQQSLDQGLQFLIQYYNGEERAKGNILERFSAQQFPDLHSELNLSSLELGDSALYFCASSPWEGPSYTQYFGPGTRLTVL.